Here is one T cell receptor beta chain with its context. Its antigen is unidentified. The data were obtained in a study of blood T cells in healthy people across ages. Study-level points and caveats: More naive CD4+ cells and higher diversity were found in long-lived than in aged donors.

The germline gives CDR1 SQVTM, CDR2 ANQGSEA. This CDR3 is 13 amino acids long. Using a J-beta primer mix together with a sample-barcoded 5' primer, a second PCR was run for roughly 6 to 12 cycles. Template switching added a 12-random-nucleotide identifier to every cDNA molecule. Each CDR3 protein is one row after TCRdb ran MiXCR on the 5' RACE reads. The sample records 800,000 or so distinct CDR3 sequences, just under 25% being singletons. These data also formed part of another study, on T cells of mothers and their children.

Sequenced: blood. The receptor comes from a boy aged 5-17 years in good health. V and J are TRBV29-1 and TRBJ2-5, with D unresolved. The J call may be mistaken, given a closer DNA end match to TRBJ2-7. The CDR3 nucleotides are TGCAGCGTTGCCGTAGGGCCGCACTACGAGCAGTACTTC. It translates to CSVAVGPHYEQYF.